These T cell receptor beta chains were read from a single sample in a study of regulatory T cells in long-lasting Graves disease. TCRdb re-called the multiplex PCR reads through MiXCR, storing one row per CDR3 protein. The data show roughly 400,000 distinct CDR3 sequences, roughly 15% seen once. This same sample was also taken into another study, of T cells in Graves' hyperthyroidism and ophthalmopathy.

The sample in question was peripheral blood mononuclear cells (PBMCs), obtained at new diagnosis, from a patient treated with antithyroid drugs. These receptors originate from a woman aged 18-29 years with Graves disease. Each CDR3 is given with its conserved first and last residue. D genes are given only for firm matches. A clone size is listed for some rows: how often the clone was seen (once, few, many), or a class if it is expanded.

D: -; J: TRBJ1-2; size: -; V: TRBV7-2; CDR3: CASSKRRNYGYTF; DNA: TGTGCCAGCAGCAAAAGGAGGAACTATGGCTACACCTTC
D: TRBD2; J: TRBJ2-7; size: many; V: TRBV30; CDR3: CASGGGSEQYF; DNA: TGTGCCTCTGGCGGGGGAAGCGAGCAGTACTTC
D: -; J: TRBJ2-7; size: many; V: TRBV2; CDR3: CASTRGLPGSLYEQYF; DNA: TGTGCCAGCACCCGAGGACTACCTGGGTCCCTATACGAGCAGTACTTC
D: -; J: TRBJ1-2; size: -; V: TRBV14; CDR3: CASSQVGWNYGYTF; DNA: TGTGCCAGCAGCCAAGTCGGGTGGAACTATGGCTACACCTTC
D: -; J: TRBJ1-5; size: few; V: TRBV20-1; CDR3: CSARQGSRYNQPQHF; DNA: TGCAGTGCTAGGCAAGGCAGCAGGTACAATCAGCCCCAGCATTTT
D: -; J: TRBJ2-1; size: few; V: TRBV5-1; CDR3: CASSLVPGTTYNEQFF; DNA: TGCGCCAGCAGCTTGGTGCCAGGGACGACCTACAATGAGCAGTTCTTC
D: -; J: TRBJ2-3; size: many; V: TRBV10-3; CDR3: CAISESLAFDTQYF; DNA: TGTGCCATCAGTGAGTCCCTAGCGTTTGATACGCAGTATTTT
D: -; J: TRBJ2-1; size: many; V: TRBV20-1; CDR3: CSARGRSEINEQFF; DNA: TGCAGTGCTAGAGGGCGGAGCGAGATCAATGAGCAGTTCTTC
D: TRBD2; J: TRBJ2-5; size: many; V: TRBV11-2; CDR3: CASRPSSGSYLETQYF; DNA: TGTGCCAGCAGACCCTCTAGCGGGAGTTATCTAGAGACCCAGTACTTC
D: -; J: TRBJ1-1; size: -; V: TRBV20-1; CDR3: CSASYTTGLSEAFF; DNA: TGCAGTGCTAGTTACACCACAGGGTTGTCTGAAGCTTTCTTT
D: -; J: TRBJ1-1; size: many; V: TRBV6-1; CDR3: CASIVSQNTEAFF; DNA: TGTGCCAGCATTGTCAGCCAGAACACTGAAGCTTTCTTT
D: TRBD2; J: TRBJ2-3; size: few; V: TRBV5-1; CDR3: CASSLFTSGTDSTDTQYF; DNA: TGCGCCAGCAGCTTGTTCACTAGCGGGACCGATAGCACAGATACGCAGTATTTT
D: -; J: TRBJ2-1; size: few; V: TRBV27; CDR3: CASSYDPRSYNEQFF; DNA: TGTGCCAGCAGTTACGACCCCCGCTCCTACAATGAGCAGTTCTTC
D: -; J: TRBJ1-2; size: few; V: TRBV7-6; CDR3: CASSLFGRGGGMPTF; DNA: TGTGCCAGCAGCTTATTTGGTCGAGGGGGGGGGATGCCCACCTTC
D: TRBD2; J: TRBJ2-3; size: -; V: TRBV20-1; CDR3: CSASGGLKLAGGDTQYF; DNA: TGCAGTGCTAGCGGGGGTCTTAAACTAGCGGGAGGAGATACGCAGTATTTT
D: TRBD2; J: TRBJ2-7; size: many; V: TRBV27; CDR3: CASSPDRGSSYSRSGRTSYEQYF; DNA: TGTGCCAGCAGTCCCGACAGGGGTTCGTCTTACAGTCGTAGCGGGAGGACTTCCTACGAGCAGTACTTC
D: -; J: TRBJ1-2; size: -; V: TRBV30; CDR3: CAWRRDHYGYTF; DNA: TGTGCCTGGAGGAGGGATCACTATGGCTACACCTTC
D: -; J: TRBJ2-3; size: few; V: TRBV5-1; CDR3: CASSLTVEPTDTQYF; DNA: TGTGCCAGCAGCCTAACGGTCGAACCCACAGATACGCAGTATTTT
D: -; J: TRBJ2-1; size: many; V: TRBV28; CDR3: CASSSSGGRYNEQFF; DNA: TGTGCCAGCAGTTCGTCAGGGGGGCGGTACAATGAGCAGTTCTTC
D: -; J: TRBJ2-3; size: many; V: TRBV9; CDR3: CASSVSGPDTQYF; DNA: TGTGCCAGCAGCGTATCCGGCCCAGATACGCAGTATTTT
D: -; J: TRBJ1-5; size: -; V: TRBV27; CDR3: CASSLESGVQPQHF; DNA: TGTGCCAGCAGTTTAGAGAGTGGTGTGCAGCCCCAGCATTTT
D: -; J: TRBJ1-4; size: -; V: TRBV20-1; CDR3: CSAREGRLNEKLFF; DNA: TGCAGTGCTAGAGAGGGCAGGCTTAATGAAAAACTGTTTTTT
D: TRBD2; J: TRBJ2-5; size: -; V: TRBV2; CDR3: CASSAGLAGIRETQYF; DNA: TGTGCCAGCAGTGCGGGACTAGCGGGGATCCGAGAGACCCAGTACTTC
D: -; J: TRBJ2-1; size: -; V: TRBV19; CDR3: CATARGVNYNEQFF; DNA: TGTGCCACCGCAAGGGGGGTAAACTACAATGAGCAGTTCTTC
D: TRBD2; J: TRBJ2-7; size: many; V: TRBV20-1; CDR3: CSARGAGLADFSYEQYF; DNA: TGCAGTGCTAGAGGTGCGGGACTAGCGGATTTCTCCTACGAGCAGTACTTC
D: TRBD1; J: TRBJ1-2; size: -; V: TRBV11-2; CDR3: CASSLDRVGGYTF; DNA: TGTGCCAGCAGCCTTGACAGGGTTGGTGGCTACACCTTC
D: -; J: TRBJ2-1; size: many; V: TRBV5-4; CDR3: CASSNLEALAQFF; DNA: TGTGCCAGCAGTAACCTCGAGGCCTTGGCGCAGTTCTTC
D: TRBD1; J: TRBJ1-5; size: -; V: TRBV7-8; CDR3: CASSLGTGDYSNQPQHF; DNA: TGTGCCAGCAGCTTAGGGACAGGCGACTATAGCAATCAGCCCCAGCATTTT
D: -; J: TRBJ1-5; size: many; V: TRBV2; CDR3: CASMIGTDQPQHF; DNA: TGTGCCAGCATGATAGGGACGGATCAGCCCCAGCATTTT
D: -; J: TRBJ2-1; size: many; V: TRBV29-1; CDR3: CSVERGGWNMRGYNNEQFF; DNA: TGCAGCGTTGAAAGGGGGGGGTGGAACATGCGGGGGTATAATAATGAGCAGTTCTTC
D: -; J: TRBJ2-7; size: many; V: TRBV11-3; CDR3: CASSKQLTYEQYF; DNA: TGTGCCAGCAGCAAGCAGCTAACCTACGAGCAGTACTTC
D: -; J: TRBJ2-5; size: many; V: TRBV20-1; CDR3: CSARDRARKETQYF; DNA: TGCAGTGCTAGAGACAGGGCGCGGAAGGAGACCCAGTACTTC
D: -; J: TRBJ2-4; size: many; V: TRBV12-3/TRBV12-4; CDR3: CASSLSANIQYF; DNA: TGTGCCAGCAGTTTATCGGCAAACATTCAGTACTTC
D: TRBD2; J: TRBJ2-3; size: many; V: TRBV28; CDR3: CASSGVGSGSADTQYF; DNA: TGTGCCAGCAGTGGGGTAGGGAGCGGGAGTGCAGATACGCAGTATTTT
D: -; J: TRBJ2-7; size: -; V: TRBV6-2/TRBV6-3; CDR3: CASISTTSYEQYF; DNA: TGTGCCAGCATTTCTACAACCTCCTACGAGCAGTACTTC
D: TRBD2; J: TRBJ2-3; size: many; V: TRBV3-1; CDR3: CASSQESGRVDTQYF; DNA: TGTGCCAGCAGCCAAGAAAGCGGGAGGGTAGATACGCAGTATTTT
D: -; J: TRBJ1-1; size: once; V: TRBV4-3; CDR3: CASSQMQRGYTEAFF; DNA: TGCGCCAGCAGCCAGATGCAGCGAGGGTACACTGAAGCTTTCTTT
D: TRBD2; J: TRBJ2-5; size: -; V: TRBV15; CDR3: CATSRGASGGQETQYF; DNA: TGTGCCACCAGCAGAGGGGCTAGCGGGGGCCAAGAGACCCAGTACTTC
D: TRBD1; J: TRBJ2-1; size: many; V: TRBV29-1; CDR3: CSVEVLDRGIGYEQFF; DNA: TGCAGCGTTGAAGTCCTCGACAGGGGTATTGGTTATGAGCAGTTCTTC
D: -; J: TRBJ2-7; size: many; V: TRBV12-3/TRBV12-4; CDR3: CASSLGLGQNEQYF; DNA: TGTGCCAGCAGTTTGGGGCTGGGGCAAAACGAGCAGTACTTC
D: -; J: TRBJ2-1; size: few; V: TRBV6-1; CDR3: CASSSSKSEQFF; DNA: TGTGCCAGCAGCAGCTCCAAAAGTGAGCAGTTCTTC
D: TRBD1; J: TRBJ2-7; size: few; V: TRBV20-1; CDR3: CSARKKGTGESYEQYF; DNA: TGCAGTGCTAGAAAAAAAGGGACAGGGGAAAGCTACGAGCAGTACTTC
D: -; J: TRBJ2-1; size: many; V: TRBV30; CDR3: CAWSVEDFSYNEQFF; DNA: TGTGCCTGGAGTGTTGAGGACTTCTCCTACAATGAGCAGTTCTTC
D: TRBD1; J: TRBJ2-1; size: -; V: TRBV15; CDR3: CATSREDRVSYNEQFF; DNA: TGTGCCACCAGCAGAGAGGACAGGGTGTCCTACAATGAGCAGTTCTTC
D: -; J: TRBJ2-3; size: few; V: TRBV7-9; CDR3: CASSLDAWMMGSTDTQYF; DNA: TGTGCCAGCAGCCTCGACGCCTGGATGATGGGTAGCACAGATACGCAGTATTTT
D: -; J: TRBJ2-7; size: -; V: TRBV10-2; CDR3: CASSEIKGAGEQYF; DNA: TGCGCCAGCAGTGAGATCAAGGGGGCGGGGGAGCAGTACTTC
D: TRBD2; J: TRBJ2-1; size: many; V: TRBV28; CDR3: CASSTPGTSGSNSYNEQFF; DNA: TGTGCCAGCAGCACGCCCGGGACTAGCGGGAGCAACTCCTACAATGAGCAGTTCTTC
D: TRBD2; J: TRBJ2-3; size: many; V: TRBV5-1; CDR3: CASSAGTSGSRRDTQYF; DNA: TGCGCCAGCAGCGCGGGGACTAGCGGGAGTAGAAGAGATACGCAGTATTTT
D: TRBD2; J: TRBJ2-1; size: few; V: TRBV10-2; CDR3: CASSESILGTSGRSHVYNEQFF; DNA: TGCGCCAGCAGTGAGTCGATTTTAGGGACTAGCGGGAGATCCCACGTTTACAATGAGCAGTTCTTC